These 32 T cell receptor beta chains came from one sample sequenced in a study of OX40 agonist ivuxolimab in advanced cancers. The method was immunoSEQ multiplex PCR; TCRdb's version includes in-frame clones alone and lacks a portion of them. The data contain 77,000 or so clones, around nine tenths of them seen just once; the ten biggest clones take up 0.3% to 0.45%. The sequencing here drew on CD4+ or CD8+ T cells sorted from blood, taken in a trial of the OX40 agonist ivuxolimab. The receptors shown here come from an adult with an advanced solid tumor such as melanoma, head and neck, liver or kidney cancer.

This chain connects TRBV6-1 to TRBJ2-2; 7 positions agree with TRBD1. Germline assignment: CDR1 MNHNS and CDR2 SASEGT. This CDR3 contains 18 residues. Losses at the gene ends were 2 bases for V and 0 bases for J; bases not matched to a gene: 9. CDR3: CASSEWDRVHANTGELFF. In DNA, the CDR3 is TGTGCCAGCAGTGAATGGGACAGAGTCCACGCGAACACCGGGGAGCTGTTTTTT.

The CDR3 DNA reads TGTGCCAGCAGCCAACAGGGGTCCTACTACGAGCAGTACTTC. It yields the protein CASSQQGSYYEQYF. V and J are TRBV7-2 and TRBJ2-7; 7 bases are a match to TRBD1. J lost 3 bases, V lost 5 bases, and 7 bases had no gene match. This CDR3 has 14 amino acids. Germline lookup yields CDR1 SGHTA and CDR2 FQGNSA.

The DNA for the CDR3 is TGTGCCAGCAGCGTGGCGAACGGGGACTTCTACGAGCAGTACTTC. The encoded protein is CASSVANGDFYEQYF. The gene calls are TRBV9 and TRBJ2-7, with D possibly matching TRBD2 (6 bases). Trimming cost V 2 bases and J 3 bases, with 15 bases left between them. Germline CDR1 SGDLS, CDR2 YYNGEE. The length of the CDR3 is 15 residues.

The chain is built from TRBV29-1 and TRBJ1-1; no clear D gene. The CDR3 has 10 amino acids. Germline CDR1 reads SQVTM; CDR2 reads ANQGSEA. V lost 4 bases to trimming and J lost 3 bases, with 3 bases between them. DNA for the CDR3: TGCAGCGTTGGCGACACTGAAGCTTTCTTT. Translated: CSVGDTEAFF. Complete variable domain (other parts from reference TRBV29-1 and TRBJ1-1): SAVISQKPSRDICQRGTSLTIQCQVDSQVTMMFWYRQQPGQSLTLIATANQGSEATYESGFVIDKFPISRPNLTFSTLTVSNMSPEDSSIYLCSVGDTEAFFGQGTRLTVV.

The DNA for the CDR3 is TGTGCCAGCAGTGACTCTTCCAGTGTCCCGTCTGAAGCTTTCTTT. It yields the protein CASSDSSSVPSEAFF. The V gene is TRBV6-4, the J gene TRBJ1-1; unclear D gene. The CDR3 is made up of 15 amino acids. The V and J ends lost 0 bases and 6 bases respectively, with 14 bases between them. The germline V gene encodes CDR1 MRHNA and CDR2 SNTAGT.

Here the CDR3 reads CASNGVGGYTF. CDR3 coding DNA: TGTGCCAGCAACGGGGTAGGAGGCTACACCTTC. The chain carries TRBV25-1 and TRBJ1-2, with D unresolved. The germline gives CDR1 MGHDK, CDR2 SYGVNS. The ends were cut back, 7 bases at V and 8 bases at J, with 11 bases in the middle. The length of the CDR3 is 11 residues.

This chain links TRBV2 with TRBJ1-1; D is unclear. The germline V and J ends were trimmed by 6 bases and 4 bases, with 12 bases remaining between them. The CDR3 contains 13 residues. The germline gives CDR1 SNHLY, CDR2 FYNNEI. In nucleotides, the CDR3 is TGTGCCAGCAGAATCCTACTAGGCACTGAAGCTTTCTTT. The encoded protein is CASRILLGTEAFF.

The table lists this clone with a count of one. The chain couples TRBV28 to TRBJ1-5; D is ambiguous. The CDR3 sequence is 13 residues long. Germline loops: CDR1 MDHEN, CDR2 SYDVKM. V was cut by 8 bases and J by 0 bases, with 8 bases left in between. The CDR3 DNA reads TGTGCCAGCGGCGACTTTAGCAATCAGCCCCAGCATTTT. It encodes CASGDFSNQPQHF.

This clone has just a few counts. V gene TRBV28 combines with J gene TRBJ1-6; D remains unclear. This CDR3 has 15 amino acids. In germline, CDR1 is MDHEN, CDR2 SYDVKM. V was clipped by 2 bases and J by 4 bases, with 9 bases between them. The CDR3 sequence is CASSLKGIYNSPLHF. The CDR3 DNA sequence: TGTGCCAGCAGTTTAAAAGGGATTTATAATTCACCCCTCCACTTT.

This chain links TRBV27 with TRBJ2-7; TRBD1 matches 7 bases. Germline V CDR1 and CDR2: MNHEY, SMNVEV (reference sequence). The CDR3 totals 16 residues. The trim removed 5 bases at V and 4 bases at J, leaving 14 bases unmatched. CDR3 coding DNA: TGTGCCAGCAGTCGGAAATCCGGACAGGACTCTTACGAGCAGTACTTC. Its translation: CASSRKSGQDSYEQYF.

The J gene is TRBJ2-1, the V gene TRBV19; the match to TRBD1 covers 10 bases. CDR1 and CDR2 from the germline V gene are LNHDA and SQIVND (reference sequence). V trimming: 7 bases; J trimming: 4 bases; junction bases outside the gene matches: 1. This CDR3 comprises 13 residues. The CDR3 bases are TGTGCCAGTATGGGACAGGGGTACAATGAGCAGTTCTTC. Translating it yields CASMGQGYNEQFF.

The chain carries TRBV6-1 and TRBJ1-3; D possibly corresponds to TRBD1 (5 bases). Germline V gene data show CDR1 as MNHNS and CDR2 as SASEGT. The V and J ends lost 1 base and 4 bases respectively, with 8 bases between them. The CDR3 totals 14 residues. The CDR3 loop is CASSEGGGGNTIYF. DNA for the CDR3: TGTGCCAGCAGTGAAGGGGGCGGAGGAAACACCATATATTTT.

This sequence joins TRBV7-2 and TRBJ2-2; maybe TRBD2 (5 bases). The CDR3 extends over 15 amino acids. V gave up 5 bases and J gave up 4 bases, with 14 bases separating them. CDR1 is SGHTA and CDR2 is FQGNSA in the germline V gene. This chain's CDR3 is CASSISYGGTGELFF. The CDR3 DNA reads as TGTGCCAGCAGCATATCGTACGGAGGCACCGGGGAGCTGTTTTTT.

A single count supports this clone. This sequence joins TRBV5-4 and TRBJ2-7; 7 nucleotides line up with TRBD1. V was pared by 3 bases and J by 3 bases, with 12 bases of the junction left unmatched. The CDR3 runs to 16 residues. CDR1 and CDR2 from the germline V gene are SGHNT and YYREEE (reference sequence). The CDR3 here is CASSSGQDRWGYEQYF. Written as DNA, the CDR3 is TGTGCCAGCAGCTCCGGACAGGACAGATGGGGCTACGAGCAGTACTTC.

The chain recombines TRBV30 with TRBJ1-4; no clear D. This CDR3 is 13 amino acids long. V lost 7 bases, J lost 6 bases, and 15 bases lay in between. Looked up from germline, CDR1 is GTSNPN and CDR2 is SVGIG (reference sequence). The CDR3 reads CAFLRGSDEKLFF. CDR3 coding DNA: TGTGCCTTCCTCCGGGGAAGCGATGAAAAACTGTTTTTT.

The chain couples TRBV7-7 to TRBJ1-4, with TRBD1 matching 7 bases. This CDR3 spans 15 amino acids. The junction had 5 bases not matched to a gene; V was cut back by 5 bases and J by 2 bases. CDR1 and CDR2 (germline): SSHAT, FNYEAQ (reference sequence). The CDR3 DNA reads as TGTGCCAGCAGCCCACGACAGGGCACTAATGAAAAACTGTTTTTT. Translating gives CASSPRQGTNEKLFF.

The V call is TRBV30, the J call TRBJ1-1; D is perhaps TRBD1 (6 bases). The CDR3 extends over 17 amino acids. V lost 0 bases and J lost 5, with 22 bases in between. The germline CDR1 and CDR2 sequences are GTSNPN and SVGIG (reference sequence). The CDR3 nucleotides are TGTGCCTGGAGTGTACCGTCTTATCGGGGGCCGGGGACTGAAGCTTTCTTT. It encodes CAWSVPSYRGPGTEAFF.

V usage is TRBV7-2 and J usage is TRBJ2-2; 8 bases map to TRBD2. Germline CDR1 is SGHTA and CDR2 is FQGNSA. The CDR3 is 15 amino acids. Unmatched junction bases numbered 5, after V lost 5 bases and J lost 3 bases. CDR3 DNA: TGTGCCAGCAGCCCCGGGACTAGTTACACCGGGGAGCTGTTTTTT. This translates into CASSPGTSYTGELFF.

The chain couples TRBV5-1 to TRBJ1-2; 7 nucleotides match TRBD1. The CDR3 totals 15 residues. Trimming at V came to 1 base and at J to 8 bases, leaving 11 bases not matched to a gene. The germline V gene encodes CDR1 SGHRS and CDR2 YFSETQ. CDR3 sequence: CASSLNSDRLEGYTF. Written as DNA, the CDR3 is TGCGCCAGCAGCTTGAATTCGGACAGGTTAGAGGGCTACACCTTC.

The sample holds a few counts of this clone. This chain uses TRBV28 with TRBJ2-1; D remains unclear. CDR1 is MDHEN, CDR2 SYDVKM, per germline. This CDR3 contains 12 residues. DNA for the CDR3: TGTTCGTCCGCCGCACCCTACAATGAGCAGTTCTTC. It specifies CSSAAPYNEQFF. Looking up the rest from reference TRBV28 and TRBJ2-1 gives the full variable domain: DVKVTQSSRYLVKRTGEKVFLECVQDMDHENMFWYRQDPGLGLRLIYFSYDVKMKEKGDIPEGYSVSREKKERFSLILESASTNQTSMYLCSSAAPYNEQFFGPGTRLTVL.

The V gene is TRBV6-4, the J gene TRBJ1-2; TRBD1 matches at 7 bases. The CDR3 covers 13 residues. Trimming at V came to 2 bases and at J to 7 bases, leaving 4 bases not matched to a gene. The germline V gene encodes CDR1 MRHNA and CDR2 SNTAGT. The CDR3: CASSDEQGFGYTF. Written as DNA, the CDR3 is TGTGCCAGCAGTGACGAACAGGGGTTTGGCTACACCTTC.

The chain recombines TRBV7-2 with TRBJ2-7, with D perhaps TRBD1 (6 bases). The germline gives CDR1 SGHTA, CDR2 FQGNSA. This CDR3 spans 14 amino acids. Trimming removed 5 bases at V and 3 bases at J, with 14 bases between. The CDR3 DNA reads TGTGCCAGCAGCACAAACAGGGATGACTACGAGCAGTACTTC. Its protein is CASSTNRDDYEQYF.

The rearrangement joins TRBV7-3 to TRBJ2-1; 7 nucleotides line up with TRBD2. Germline V lookup: CDR1 SGHTA, CDR2 FQGTGA. This CDR3 comprises 15 residues. J gave up 0 bases and V 4 bases, and 3 bases lay outside the gene matches. CDR3 in amino acids: CASSSGGFSYNEQFF. The CDR3 coding sequence is TGTGCCAGCAGCTCGGGGGGATTCTCCTACAATGAGCAGTTCTTC.

This chain connects TRBV29-1 to TRBJ2-7, with D unresolved. The V end was cut by 2 bases, the J end by 4 bases, with 12 bases between. Germline values: CDR1 SQVTM, CDR2 ANQGSEA. The CDR3 length is 13 residues. The CDR3 region is CSVESRSGYEQYF. DNA of the CDR3: TGCAGCGTTGAATCGAGGTCAGGTTACGAGCAGTACTTC.

The rearrangement links TRBV27 to TRBJ2-7; TRBD2 agrees at 8 bases. V was pared by 8 bases and J by 2 bases, with 11 bases of the junction left unmatched. Germline V gives CDR1 MNHEY, CDR2 SMNVEV (reference sequence). The CDR3 is 15 residues long. This CDR3 reads CASGPLGLAAYEQYF. CDR3 nucleotides: TGTGCCAGCGGCCCCTTAGGACTAGCAGCCTACGAGCAGTACTTC.

The rearrangement joins TRBV18 to TRBJ2-3; TRBD2 matches 10 bases. The CDR3 extends over 18 amino acids. Losses at the gene ends were 3 bases for V and 0 bases for J; bases not matched to a gene: 9. Germline CDR1 is KGHSH and CDR2 is LQKENI. Here the CDR3 reads CASSPRTSGVTSTDTQYF. CDR3 nucleotide sequence: TGTGCCAGCTCACCCAGGACTAGCGGAGTAACTAGCACAGATACGCAGTATTTT.

The DNA of the CDR3 is TGCGCCAGCAGCTCTACTAGCTACAATGAGCAGTTCTTC. The encoded protein is CASSSTSYNEQFF. The rearrangement joins TRBV5-1 to TRBJ2-1, with D maybe TRBD2 (5 bases). Trimming shortened V by 3 bases and J by 3 bases, and 7 bases separated the two germline ends. Germline CDR1 is SGHRS and CDR2 is YFSETQ. This CDR3 has 13 amino acids.

The V call is TRBV2, the J call TRBJ2-1, with D possibly TRBD1 on 5 matching bases. The CDR3 extends over 14 amino acids. The V end was cut by 2 bases, the J end by 2 bases, with 7 bases between. CDR1 SNHLY and CDR2 FYNNEI come from the germline V gene. The CDR3 DNA sequence: TGTGCCAGCAGTGAACAGGGCGCCTACAATGAGCAGTTCTTC. It encodes CASSEQGAYNEQFF. Drawing the rest from reference TRBV2 and TRBJ2-1, the complete variable domain is EPEVTQTPSHQVTQMGQEVILRCVPISNHLYFYWYRQILGQKVEFLVSFYNNEISEKSEIFDDQFSVERPDGSNFTLKIRSTKLEDSAMYFCASSEQGAYNEQFFGPGTRLTVL.

The CDR3 nucleotides read TGTGCCAGCAGCCAGACTCCGGGACAGGGAAAAGAGACCCAGTACTTC. Amino acid sequence: CASSQTPGQGKETQYF. V usage is TRBV7-9 and J usage is TRBJ2-5; 9 nucleotides align to TRBD1. The CDR3 runs to 16 residues. Germline CDR1 reads SEHNR; CDR2 reads FQNEAQ (reference sequence). Trimming removed 5 bases from V and 3 bases from J; junction bases left unmatched: 10.

The V gene is TRBV30, the J gene TRBJ1-1, with no clear D. The CDR3 totals 13 residues. Trimming took 0 bases from V and 3 from J, leaving 8 bases between them. The V gene's germline CDR1 is GTSNPN and CDR2 SVGIG (reference sequence). CDR3 in DNA: TGTGCCTGGAGTGTAGATTTCGACACTGAAGCTTTCTTT. Translation gives CAWSVDFDTEAFF.

The CDR3 bases are TGTGCCAGCAGCTTGGGGGACAGGGATCAAGAGACCCAGTACTTC. It is translated as CASSLGDRDQETQYF. The chain joins TRBV5-8 to TRBJ2-5, with TRBD1 identical over 9 bases. Looked up from germline, CDR1 is SGHTS and CDR2 is YDEGEE. The V and J ends lost 0 bases and 2 bases, in that order; junction bases with no gene match: 2. The CDR3 has 15 residues.

The chain links TRBV19 to TRBJ2-7; TRBD2 might be the D (5 bases). V lost 5 bases and J 6 bases, leaving 11 bases between the germline ends. This CDR3 is built from 12 residues. Per germline, CDR1 LNHDA and CDR2 SQIVND (reference sequence). The CDR3 DNA is TGTGCCAGTAGTTGGGCGGACTCCGAGCAGTACTTC. It translates to CASSWADSEQYF.